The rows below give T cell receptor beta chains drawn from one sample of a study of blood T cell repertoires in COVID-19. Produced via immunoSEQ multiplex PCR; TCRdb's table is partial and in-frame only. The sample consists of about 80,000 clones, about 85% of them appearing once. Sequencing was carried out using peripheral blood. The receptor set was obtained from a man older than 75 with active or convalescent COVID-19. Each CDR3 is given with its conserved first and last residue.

CASSLSRGAYNSPLHF | TRBJ1-6 | TRBV27
CSVDSRVGYTF | TRBJ1-2 | TRBV29-1
CASSFGGTAGELFF | TRBJ2-2 | TRBV5-4
CASSARQGFSGNTIYF | TRBJ1-3 | TRBV9
CASSPRQGSMRTGELFF | TRBJ2-2 | TRBV11-3
CASSQGGRKQETQYF | TRBJ2-5 | TRBV5-4
CASSRQVGNSPLHF | TRBJ1-6 | TRBV3-1/TRBV3-2
CASSFPGGLGPEAFF | TRBJ1-1 | TRBV11-2
CASSSRMGQGEETQYF | TRBJ2-5 | TRBV5-5
CSAGTGGEQFF | TRBJ2-1 | TRBV20-1
CASSDRGLTEAFF | TRBJ1-1 | TRBV6-1
CASSLATANYGYTF | TRBJ1-2 | TRBV5-1
CASSLQGDRNSPLHF | TRBJ1-6 | TRBV27
CASSFIPSLSYNEQFF | TRBJ2-1 | TRBV5-1
CASSLDSGGTGELFF | TRBJ2-2 | TRBV5-1
CASSLLAGYYNEQFF | TRBJ2-1 | TRBV11-2
CASSDPRANYGYTF | TRBJ1-2 | TRBV5-1
CASSPLRTSGGLANTGELFF | TRBJ2-2 | TRBV6-6
CASRTAGGSLHF | TRBJ1-6 | TRBV5-1
CASSLSGGRETQYF | TRBJ2-5 | TRBV27
CASSHVRVMFF | TRBJ2-3 | TRBV14
CASSPSGQETQYF | TRBJ2-5 | TRBV18
CASSAIAKNIQYF | TRBJ2-4 | TRBV5-4
CAISASPGNTDTQYF | TRBJ2-3 | TRBV10-3
CSVDGHEQETQYF | TRBJ2-5 | TRBV29-1
CASTLVGGAYNEQFF | TRBJ2-1 | TRBV28
CASSGSRGNNQPQHF | TRBJ1-5 | TRBV25-1
CASSQQTGQVGYTF | TRBJ1-2 | TRBV3-1/TRBV3-2
CASSQLIQGRNSNQPQHF | TRBJ1-5 | TRBV4-1
CASRSHLMNTEAFF | TRBJ1-1 | TRBV11-2
CASSKPTDTHTEAFF | TRBJ1-1 | TRBV6-5
CASSWTGRNTIYF | TRBJ1-3 | TRBV2
CGFRAAGWETQYF | TRBJ2-5 | TRBV30
CASSSSDRNTEAFF | TRBJ1-1 | TRBV11-2
CASTTTGGSEKLFF | TRBJ1-4 | TRBV5-1
CASSPDRYQPQHF | TRBJ1-5 | TRBV6-5
CASSLWPGEDTQYF | TRBJ2-3 | TRBV5-1
CASSPTVRGAAFF | TRBJ1-1 | TRBV11-3
CASTGGGGQINSPLHF | TRBJ1-6 | TRBV28
CASSLVFQETQYF | TRBJ2-5 | TRBV5-1
CASSFRGRSTDTQYF | TRBJ2-3 | TRBV27
CASSPEGDGYTF | TRBJ1-2 | TRBV18